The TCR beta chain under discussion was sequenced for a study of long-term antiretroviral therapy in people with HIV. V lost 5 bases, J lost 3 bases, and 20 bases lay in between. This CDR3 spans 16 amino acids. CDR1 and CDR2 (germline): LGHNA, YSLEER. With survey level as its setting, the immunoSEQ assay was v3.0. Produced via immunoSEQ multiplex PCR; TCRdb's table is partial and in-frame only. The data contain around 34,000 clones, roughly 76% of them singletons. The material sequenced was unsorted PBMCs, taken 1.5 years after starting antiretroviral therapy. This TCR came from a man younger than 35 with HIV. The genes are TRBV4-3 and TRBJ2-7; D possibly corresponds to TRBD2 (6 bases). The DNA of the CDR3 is TGCGCCAGCAGCTTAGGACCCGGGACTGGAGTCTACGAGCAGTACTTC. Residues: CASSLGPGTGVYEQYF.